The rows below give T cell receptor beta chains drawn from one sample of a study of early T cells in non-severe SARS-CoV-2 infection. TCRdb passed the 5' RACE reads through MiXCR, listing each CDR3 protein once. The sample lists about 56,000 distinct CDR3 sequences, under 12% occurring once. The specimen sequenced was whole blood. These receptors were obtained from an adult who was a healthcare worker with PCR-confirmed SARS-CoV-2 infection or an uninfected control (not recorded which). CDR3s include the opening cysteine and the closing phenylalanine or tryptophan. The D gene is left open where the match is weak. Clone size, where shown, is once, few, many, or a class for clones that have expanded.

d_call: -
clone_size: many
v_call: TRBV25-1
j_call: TRBJ1-1
cdr3_aa: CASSEDHLLRAFF
cdr3_nt: TGTGCCAGCAGTGAGGACCATCTCCTGAGAGCTTTCTTT

d_call: TRBD2
clone_size: few
v_call: TRBV7-3
j_call: TRBJ2-3
cdr3_aa: CASSLSGRGATQYF
cdr3_nt: TGTGCCAGCAGCTTAAGCGGGAGAGGGGCTACGCAGTATTTT

d_call: TRBD2
clone_size: few
v_call: TRBV19
j_call: TRBJ2-7
cdr3_aa: CASSRWTSGGPYEQYF
cdr3_nt: TGTGCCAGTAGTCGATGGACTAGCGGAGGCCCCTACGAGCAGTACTTC

d_call: -
clone_size: many
v_call: TRBV7-2
j_call: TRBJ2-7
cdr3_aa: CASSLGGGPRYEQYF
cdr3_nt: TGTGCCAGCAGCTTAGGTGGGGGGCCTCGGTACGAGCAGTACTTC

d_call: -
clone_size: -
v_call: TRBV7-2
j_call: TRBJ2-1
cdr3_aa: CASSKSMIGGEQFF
cdr3_nt: TGTGCCAGCAGCAAATCGATGATAGGGGGTGAGCAGTTCTTC

d_call: -
clone_size: many
v_call: TRBV3-1
j_call: TRBJ1-1
cdr3_aa: CASSSRGYTEAFF
cdr3_nt: TGTGCCAGCAGTTCAAGGGGGTACACTGAAGCTTTCTTT

d_call: -
clone_size: few
v_call: TRBV29-1
j_call: TRBJ2-1
cdr3_aa: CSVDSGYEQFF
cdr3_nt: TGCAGCGTTGATTCGGGGTATGAGCAGTTCTTC

d_call: -
clone_size: many
v_call: TRBV10-3
j_call: TRBJ1-5
cdr3_aa: CAIPARPVTVAQHF
cdr3_nt: TGTGCCATCCCTGCGCGACCCGTGACAGTGGCCCAGCATTTT

d_call: -
clone_size: few
v_call: TRBV7-2
j_call: TRBJ1-1
cdr3_aa: CASSLDRAAYTEAFF
cdr3_nt: TGTGCCAGCAGCTTAGACAGGGCTGCGTACACTGAAGCTTTCTTT

d_call: TRBD2
clone_size: -
v_call: TRBV7-9
j_call: TRBJ2-1
cdr3_aa: CASPPSGRSSYNEQFF
cdr3_nt: TGTGCCAGCCCCCCCAGCGGGAGAAGCTCCTACAATGAGCAGTTCTTC

d_call: -
clone_size: many
v_call: TRBV4-3
j_call: TRBJ1-1
cdr3_aa: CASSQELLDGQGNTEAFF
cdr3_nt: TGCGCCAGCAGCCAAGAACTTTTAGATGGGCAGGGGAACACTGAAGCTTTCTTT

d_call: -
clone_size: -
v_call: TRBV21-1
j_call: TRBJ2-7
cdr3_aa: CASSKEKGEGAYEQYF
cdr3_nt: TGTGCCAGCAGCAAAGAGAAGGGGGAGGGAGCCTACGAGCAGTACTTC

d_call: TRBD2
clone_size: -
v_call: TRBV9
j_call: TRBJ2-2
cdr3_aa: CASSAREDSGRAGTGELFF
cdr3_nt: TGTGCCAGCAGCGCCAGGGAGGATAGCGGGAGGGCCGGCACCGGGGAGCTGTTTTTT

d_call: -
clone_size: -
v_call: TRBV2
j_call: TRBJ2-7
cdr3_aa: CASSEGQADTYEQYF
cdr3_nt: TGTGCCAGCAGTGAAGGACAGGCTGATACCTACGAGCAGTACTTC

d_call: -
clone_size: -
v_call: TRBV5-1
j_call: TRBJ1-1
cdr3_aa: CASSFSPGSNTEAFF
cdr3_nt: TGCGCCAGCAGCTTTTCCCCAGGGTCGAACACTGAAGCTTTCTTT

d_call: -
clone_size: many
v_call: TRBV5-1
j_call: TRBJ2-1
cdr3_aa: CASSLAQGSSYNEQFF
cdr3_nt: TGCGCCAGCAGCTTGGCGCAGGGGAGCTCCTACAATGAGCAGTTCTTC

d_call: -
clone_size: -
v_call: TRBV3-1
j_call: TRBJ1-2
cdr3_aa: CASSRGDPNYGYTF
cdr3_nt: TGTGCCAGCAGCCGGGGGGATCCCAACTATGGCTACACCTTC

d_call: TRBD1
clone_size: -
v_call: TRBV6-5
j_call: TRBJ1-6
cdr3_aa: CASSYLTRQGSPLHF
cdr3_nt: TGTGCCAGCAGTTACCTGACCCGACAGGGTTCACCCCTCCACTTT

d_call: TRBD1
clone_size: many
v_call: TRBV5-1
j_call: TRBJ1-2
cdr3_aa: CASSWDSSYGYTF
cdr3_nt: TGCGCCAGCAGCTGGGACAGCTCCTATGGCTACACCTTC

d_call: -
clone_size: -
v_call: TRBV4-3
j_call: TRBJ2-1
cdr3_aa: CASSQEGWEEQFF
cdr3_nt: TGCGCCAGCAGCCAAGAGGGCTGGGAGGAGCAGTTCTTC

d_call: -
clone_size: many
v_call: TRBV19
j_call: TRBJ1-5
cdr3_aa: CASSIPGLSNQPQHF
cdr3_nt: TGTGCCAGTAGTATCCCGGGACTGAGCAATCAGCCCCAGCATTTT

d_call: -
clone_size: many
v_call: TRBV7-6
j_call: TRBJ1-6
cdr3_aa: CASSPDFNNSPLHF
cdr3_nt: TGTGCCAGCAGCCCTGACTTCAATAATTCACCCCTCCACTTT

d_call: -
clone_size: few
v_call: TRBV20-1
j_call: TRBJ2-2
cdr3_aa: CSAPKAGFTGELFF
cdr3_nt: TGCAGTGCTCCAAAGGCAGGCTTCACCGGGGAGCTGTTTTTT

d_call: TRBD2
clone_size: many
v_call: TRBV20-1
j_call: TRBJ2-3
cdr3_aa: CSPTLAGTDTQYF
cdr3_nt: TGCAGTCCAACCCTAGCGGGCACAGATACGCAGTATTTT

d_call: TRBD2
clone_size: many
v_call: TRBV9
j_call: TRBJ2-1
cdr3_aa: CASSPLAGAGDNEQFF
cdr3_nt: TGTGCCAGCAGCCCCTTAGCGGGAGCGGGGGACAATGAGCAGTTCTTC

d_call: -
clone_size: -
v_call: TRBV10-3
j_call: TRBJ1-2
cdr3_aa: CAISESGEVNYGYTF
cdr3_nt: TGTGCCATCAGTGAGTCGGGGGAGGTCAACTATGGCTACACCTTC

d_call: -
clone_size: many
v_call: TRBV27
j_call: TRBJ1-2
cdr3_aa: CASSFKQGYLLGYTF
cdr3_nt: TGTGCCAGCAGTTTTAAGCAGGGTTATCTTTTGGGCTACACCTTC

d_call: -
clone_size: many
v_call: TRBV20-1
j_call: TRBJ2-3
cdr3_aa: CSARGGSSDTQYF
cdr3_nt: TGCAGTGCTAGAGGTGGTTCGTCCGATACGCAGTATTTT

d_call: -
clone_size: few
v_call: TRBV18
j_call: TRBJ2-5
cdr3_aa: CASSPGAGAQETQYF
cdr3_nt: TGTGCCAGCTCACCAGGCGCCGGGGCCCAAGAGACCCAGTACTTC

d_call: -
clone_size: few
v_call: TRBV20-1
j_call: TRBJ2-7
cdr3_aa: CSAKRQPYEQYF
cdr3_nt: TGCAGTGCTAAGCGCCAGCCGTACGAGCAGTACTTC

d_call: -
clone_size: many
v_call: TRBV4-1
j_call: TRBJ1-2
cdr3_aa: CASSQEGGHYGYTF
cdr3_nt: TGCGCCAGCAGCCAAGAGGGGGGCCACTATGGCTACACCTTC

d_call: -
clone_size: -
v_call: TRBV7-9
j_call: TRBJ2-7
cdr3_aa: CASSPGYSEQYF
cdr3_nt: TGTGCCAGCAGCCCCGGTTATAGCGAGCAGTACTTC

d_call: TRBD2
clone_size: few
v_call: TRBV5-4
j_call: TRBJ2-1
cdr3_aa: CASRGGTSGRNEQFF
cdr3_nt: TGTGCCAGCAGGGGCGGGACTAGCGGGAGGAATGAGCAGTTCTTC